One and the same sample provided the 3 T cell receptor beta chains below, sequenced in a study of blood T cell repertoires in COVID-19. Clones were sequenced by immunoSEQ multiplex PCR, and TCRdb holds only the in-frame ones, with some missing. The data contain approximately 130,000 clones, 85% to 90% of them seen just once; the ten biggest clones take up more than 3.5%. Source material: peripheral blood. Receptors were obtained from a human donor in a cohort sampled during active COVID-19.

The rearrangement uses TRBV10-3 and TRBJ2-3, with D unresolved. Trimming removed 2 bases at V and 3 bases at J, with 6 bases between. From germline, CDR1 is ENHRY and CDR2 SYGVKD. This CDR3 has 13 residues. CDR3 nucleotide sequence: TGTGCCATCAGTGAGGCGAGGACAGATACGCAGTATTTT. Its protein product is CAISEARTDTQYF.

This chain uses TRBV5-1 with TRBJ2-1; 9 positions match TRBD2. Trimming cost V 1 base and J 7 bases; bases outside gene matches: 9. This CDR3 comprises 16 residues. CDR1 is SGHRS and CDR2 is YFSETQ in the germline V gene. CDR3 DNA: TGCGCCAGCAGCTTGATCGGTAGCGGGGGAGGTAATGAGCAGTTCTTC. Translation: CASSLIGSGGGNEQFF.

The count of this clone is one. The CDR3 spells CASSGLAGGINEQFF. The CDR3 region has the DNA TGTGCCAGCAGTGGACTAGCGGGGGGGATCAATGAGCAGTTCTTC. The gene calls are TRBV2 and TRBJ2-1; TRBD2 agrees at 14 bases. This CDR3 region has 15 residues. J gave up 6 bases and V 4 bases, and 2 bases lay outside the gene matches. Germline V gives CDR1 SNHLY, CDR2 FYNNEI.